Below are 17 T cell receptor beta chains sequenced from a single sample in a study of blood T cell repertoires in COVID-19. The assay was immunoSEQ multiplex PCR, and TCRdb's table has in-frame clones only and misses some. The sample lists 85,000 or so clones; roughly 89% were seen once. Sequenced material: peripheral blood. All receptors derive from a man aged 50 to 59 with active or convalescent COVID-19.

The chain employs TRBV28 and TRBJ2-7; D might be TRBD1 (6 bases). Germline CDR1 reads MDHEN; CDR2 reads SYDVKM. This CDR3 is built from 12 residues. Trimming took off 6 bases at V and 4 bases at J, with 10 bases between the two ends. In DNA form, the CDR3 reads TGTGCCAGCAGAGGAACAGGGTACGAGCAGTACTTC. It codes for CASRGTGYEQYF.

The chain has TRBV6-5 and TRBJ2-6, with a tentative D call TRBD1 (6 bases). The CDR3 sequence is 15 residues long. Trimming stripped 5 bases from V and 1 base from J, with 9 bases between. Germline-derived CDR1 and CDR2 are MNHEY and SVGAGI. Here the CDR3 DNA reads TGTGCCAGCAGTCGACAGGTTTCTGGGGCCAACGTCCTGACTTTC. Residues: CASSRQVSGANVLTF.

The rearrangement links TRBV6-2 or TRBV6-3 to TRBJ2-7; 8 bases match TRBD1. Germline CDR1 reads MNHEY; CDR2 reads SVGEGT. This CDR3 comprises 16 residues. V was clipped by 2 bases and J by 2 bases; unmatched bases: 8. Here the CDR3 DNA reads TGTGCCAGCAGTTACACCCAGGGGGCGTCCCCCTACGAGCAGTACTTC. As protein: CASSYTQGASPYEQYF.

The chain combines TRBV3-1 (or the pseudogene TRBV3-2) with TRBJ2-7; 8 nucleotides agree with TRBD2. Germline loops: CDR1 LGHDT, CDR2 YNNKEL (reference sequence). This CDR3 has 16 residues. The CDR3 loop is CATSTGTSFGVNEQYF. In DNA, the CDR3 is TGTGCGACTTCAACCGGGACTAGTTTTGGGGTGAACGAGCAGTACTTC.

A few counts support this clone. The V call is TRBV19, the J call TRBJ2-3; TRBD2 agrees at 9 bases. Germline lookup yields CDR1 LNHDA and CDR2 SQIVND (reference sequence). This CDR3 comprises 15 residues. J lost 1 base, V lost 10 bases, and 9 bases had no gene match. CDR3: CATSQAGGRTDTQYF. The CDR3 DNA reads TGTGCCACCTCCCAAGCGGGAGGTCGCACAGATACGCAGTATTTT.

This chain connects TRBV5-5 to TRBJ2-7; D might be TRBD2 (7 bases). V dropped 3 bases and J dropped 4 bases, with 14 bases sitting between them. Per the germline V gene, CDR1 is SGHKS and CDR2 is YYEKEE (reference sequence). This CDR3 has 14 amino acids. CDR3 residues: CASSSGGGIYEQYF. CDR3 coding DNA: TGTGCCAGCAGCTCGGGGGGCGGGATTTACGAGCAGTACTTC. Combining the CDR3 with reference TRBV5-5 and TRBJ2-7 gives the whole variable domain DAGVTQSPTHLIKTRGQQVTLRCSPISGHKSVSWYQQVLGQGPQFIFQYYEKEERGRGNFPDRFSARQFPNYSSELNVNALLLGDSALYLCASSSGGGIYEQYFGPGTRLTVT.

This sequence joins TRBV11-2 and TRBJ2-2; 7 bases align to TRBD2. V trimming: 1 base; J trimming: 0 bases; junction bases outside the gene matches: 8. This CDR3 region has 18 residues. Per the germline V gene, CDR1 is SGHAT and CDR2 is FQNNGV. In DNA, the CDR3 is TGTGCCAGCAGCTTAGGGTTCCGCGGGGGATCGAACACCGGGGAGCTGTTTTTT. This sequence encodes CASSLGFRGGSNTGELFF.

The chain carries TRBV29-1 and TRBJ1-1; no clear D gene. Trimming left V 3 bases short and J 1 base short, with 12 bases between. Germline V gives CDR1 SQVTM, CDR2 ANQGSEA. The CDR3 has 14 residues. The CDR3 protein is CSVEKGGKNTEAFF. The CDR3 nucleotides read TGCAGCGTTGAGAAGGGCGGGAAGAACACTGAAGCTTTCTTT.

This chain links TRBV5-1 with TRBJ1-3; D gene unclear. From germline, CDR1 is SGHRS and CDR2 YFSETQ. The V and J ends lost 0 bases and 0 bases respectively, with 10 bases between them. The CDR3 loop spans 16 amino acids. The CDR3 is CASSLDGPHSGNTIYF. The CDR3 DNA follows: TGCGCCAGCAGCTTGGATGGCCCTCACTCTGGAAACACCATATATTTT.

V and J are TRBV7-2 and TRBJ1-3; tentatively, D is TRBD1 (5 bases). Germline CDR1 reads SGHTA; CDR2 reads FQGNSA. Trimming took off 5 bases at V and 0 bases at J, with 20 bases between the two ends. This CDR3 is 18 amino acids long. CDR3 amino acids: CASSPRGSATTSGNTIYF. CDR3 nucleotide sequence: TGTGCCAGCAGCCCGCGGGGGAGTGCAACGACCTCTGGAAACACCATATATTTT. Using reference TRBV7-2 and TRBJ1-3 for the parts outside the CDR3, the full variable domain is GAGVSQSPSNKVTEKGKDVELRCDPISGHTALYWYRQSLGQGLEFLIYFQGNSAPDKSGLPSDRFSAERTGGSVSTLTIQRTQQEDSAVYLCASSPRGSATTSGNTIYFGEGSWLTVV.

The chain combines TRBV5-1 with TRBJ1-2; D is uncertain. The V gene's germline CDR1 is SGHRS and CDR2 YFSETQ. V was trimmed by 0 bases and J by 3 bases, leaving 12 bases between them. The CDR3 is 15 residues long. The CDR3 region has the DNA TGCGCCAGCAGCTTGGATCTACGGGAAGACTATGGCTACACCTTC. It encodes CASSLDLREDYGYTF.

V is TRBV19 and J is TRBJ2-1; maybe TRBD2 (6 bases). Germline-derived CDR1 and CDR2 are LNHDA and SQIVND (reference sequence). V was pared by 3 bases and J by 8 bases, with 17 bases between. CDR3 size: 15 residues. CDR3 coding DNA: TGTGCCAGTAGTATGAGCCTAGCGAGAGGGGATGAGCAGTTCTTC. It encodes CASSMSLARGDEQFF. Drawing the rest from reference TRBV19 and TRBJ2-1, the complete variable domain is DGGITQSPKYLFRKEGQNVTLSCEQNLNHDAMYWYRQDPGQGLRLIYYSQIVNDFQKGDIAEGYSVSREKKESFPLTVTSAQKNPTAFYLCASSMSLARGDEQFFGPGTRLTVL.

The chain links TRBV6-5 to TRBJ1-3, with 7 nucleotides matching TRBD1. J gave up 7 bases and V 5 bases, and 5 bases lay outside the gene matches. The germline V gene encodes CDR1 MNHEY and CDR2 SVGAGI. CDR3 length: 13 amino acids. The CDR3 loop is CASSQGGSNTIYF. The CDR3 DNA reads TGTGCCAGCAGTCAGGGGGGTTCCAACACCATATATTTT.

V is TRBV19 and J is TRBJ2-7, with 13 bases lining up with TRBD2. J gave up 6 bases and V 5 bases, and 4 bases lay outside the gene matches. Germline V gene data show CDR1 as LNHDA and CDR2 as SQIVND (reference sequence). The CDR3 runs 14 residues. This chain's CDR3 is CASSPGLAGSEQYF. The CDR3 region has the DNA TGTGCCAGTAGTCCGGGACTAGCGGGGTCCGAGCAGTACTTC.

The CDR3 nucleotides are TGTGCCAGCCGTTCCGGGACAAAAAACACCGGGGAGCTGTTTTTT. As protein: CASRSGTKNTGELFF. J is TRBJ2-2 and V is TRBV7-2; TRBD1 might be the D (6 bases). The CDR3 has 15 residues. The V gene's germline CDR1 is SGHTA and CDR2 FQGNSA. V was clipped by 8 bases and J by 2 bases, with 15 bases between them.

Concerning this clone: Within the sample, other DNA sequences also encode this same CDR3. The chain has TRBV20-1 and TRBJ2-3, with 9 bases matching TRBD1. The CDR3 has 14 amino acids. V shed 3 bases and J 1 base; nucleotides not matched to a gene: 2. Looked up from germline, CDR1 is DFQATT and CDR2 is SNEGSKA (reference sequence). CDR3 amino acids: CSASRQGGTDTQYF. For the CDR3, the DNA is TGCAGTGCTAGTAGACAGGGGGGCACAGATACGCAGTATTTT.

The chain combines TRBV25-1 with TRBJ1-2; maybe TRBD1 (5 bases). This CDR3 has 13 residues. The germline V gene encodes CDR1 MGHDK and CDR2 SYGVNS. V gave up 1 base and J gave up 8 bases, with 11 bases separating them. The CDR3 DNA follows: TGTGCCAGCAGTGAATCATGGGGCCAAGGCTACACCTTC. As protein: CASSESWGQGYTF.